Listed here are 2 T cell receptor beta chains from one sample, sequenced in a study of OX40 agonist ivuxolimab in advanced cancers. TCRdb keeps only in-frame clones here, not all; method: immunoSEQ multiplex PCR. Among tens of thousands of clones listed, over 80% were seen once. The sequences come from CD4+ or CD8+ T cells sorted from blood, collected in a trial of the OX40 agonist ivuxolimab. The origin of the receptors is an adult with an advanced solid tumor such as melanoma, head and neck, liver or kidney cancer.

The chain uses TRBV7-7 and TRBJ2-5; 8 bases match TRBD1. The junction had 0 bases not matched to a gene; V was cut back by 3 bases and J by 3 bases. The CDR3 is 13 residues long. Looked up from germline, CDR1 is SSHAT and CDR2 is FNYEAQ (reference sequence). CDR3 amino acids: CASSLDREETQYF. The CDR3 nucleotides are TGTGCCAGCAGCTTGGACAGGGAAGAGACCCAGTACTTC.

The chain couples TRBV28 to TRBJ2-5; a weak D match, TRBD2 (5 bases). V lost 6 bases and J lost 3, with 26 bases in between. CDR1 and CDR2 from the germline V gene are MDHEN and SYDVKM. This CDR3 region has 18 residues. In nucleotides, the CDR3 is TGTGCCAGCAGCATCCCGCCAGTACCCGAGGGCGCAAAAGAGACCCAGTACTTC. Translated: CASSIPPVPEGAKETQYF. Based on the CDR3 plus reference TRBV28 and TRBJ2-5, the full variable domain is DVKVTQSSRYLVKRTGEKVFLECVQDMDHENMFWYRQDPGLGLRLIYFSYDVKMKEKGDIPEGYSVSREKKERFSLILESASTNQTSMYLCASSIPPVPEGAKETQYFGPGTRLLVL.